The 27 T cell receptor beta chains reported below all come from one sample, sequenced in a study of control samples from healthy donors and cancer patients. The table came from immunoSEQ multiplex PCR; TCRdb's copy has only in-frame clones and leaves some out. The repertoire holds about 410,000 clones, with around 90% as singletons. The sequencing input was PBMCs. These receptors came from a man in his forties with head and neck cancer.

The chain has TRBV27 and TRBJ1-1, with 10 bases matching TRBD1. The CDR3 spans 14 residues. Germline V CDR1 and CDR2: MNHEY, SMNVEV (reference sequence). V lost 5 bases, J lost 5 bases, and 5 bases stayed unmatched. The CDR3 nucleotides read TGTGCCAGCAGTCTCGACAGGGGGCGGACTGAAGCTTTCTTT. The encoded protein is CASSLDRGRTEAFF.

The rearrangement uses TRBV6-5 and TRBJ1-5; possible D gene TRBD1, 5 bases. The CDR3 consists of 14 residues. Germline loops: CDR1 MNHEY, CDR2 SVGAGI. The germline V and J ends were trimmed by 7 bases and 3 bases, with 13 bases remaining between them. CDR3 bases: TGTGCCAGCACCGGTAGGGGTTACAATCAGCCCCAGCATTTT. Translation gives CASTGRGYNQPQHF.

The chain is built from TRBV30 and TRBJ1-5, with no clear D. Between the trimmed V and J ends, which lost 1 base and 4 bases, there was a span of 8 bases. This CDR3 is built from 13 residues. Per the germline V gene, CDR1 is GTSNPN and CDR2 is SVGIG (reference sequence). The CDR3 DNA reads as TGTGCCTGGAGTGAGACAAGGAATCAGCCCCAGCATTTT. Its translation is CAWSETRNQPQHF.

This chain connects TRBV5-4 to TRBJ2-3; TRBD2 aligns across 13 bases. The J segment lost 5 bases and the V segment lost 7 bases, leaving 7 bases of the junction unmatched. The CDR3 runs to 15 residues. Germline CDR1 and CDR2: SGHNT and YYREEE (reference sequence). The CDR3 spells CASRRTSGRRDTQYF. CDR3 bases: TGTGCCAGCCGCAGGACTAGCGGGAGAAGAGATACGCAGTATTTT.

The chain employs TRBV19 and TRBJ1-1; D not certain. Germline CDR1 is LNHDA and CDR2 is SQIVND (reference sequence). The CDR3 totals 13 residues. V was pared by 3 bases and J by 1 base, with 6 bases between. CDR3 loop: CASSIAENTEAFF. CDR3 DNA: TGTGCCAGTAGTATTGCGGAGAACACTGAAGCTTTCTTT.

The chain employs TRBV5-4 and TRBJ2-7; the match to TRBD1 covers 11 bases. Germline CDR1 reads SGHNT; CDR2 reads YYREEE (reference sequence). V shed 6 bases and J 6 bases; nucleotides not matched to a gene: 8. The CDR3 extends over 14 amino acids. CDR3 DNA sequence: TGTGCCAGCACCACGGACAGGGGGCTTTTCGAGCAGTACTTC. Translating gives CASTTDRGLFEQYF.

This chain links TRBV5-1 with TRBJ2-2; 7 nucleotides line up with TRBD2. Per germline, CDR1 SGHRS and CDR2 YFSETQ. The V gene end was trimmed by 3 bases and the J gene end by 1 base; junction bases not matched to a gene: 0. The CDR3 runs to 14 residues. CDR3 residues: CASSWEGNTGELFF. The DNA for the CDR3 is TGCGCCAGCAGCTGGGAGGGGAACACCGGGGAGCTGTTTTTT.

This rearrangement joins TRBV3-1 (or the pseudogene TRBV3-2) to TRBJ2-1; 12 nucleotides agree with TRBD2. The length of the CDR3 is 16 residues. The V segment lost 4 bases and the J segment 8 bases; nucleotides outside the gene matches: 9. Per the germline V gene, CDR1 is LGHDT and CDR2 is YNNKEL (reference sequence). CDR3 DNA sequence: TGTGCCAGCAGCCTGGAACTAGCGGGAGGTACGCATGAGCAGTTCTTC. Amino acid sequence: CASSLELAGGTHEQFF.

The chain employs TRBV27 and TRBJ1-6, with D unclear. This CDR3 has 13 residues. Per germline, CDR1 MNHEY and CDR2 SMNVEV (reference sequence). V was cut by 3 bases and J by 12 bases, with 12 bases left in between. As DNA, the CDR3 is TGTGCCAGCAGTTTTTCTTTGTGGGTACCCCTCCACTTT. Its translation is CASSFSLWVPLHF.

This rearrangement joins TRBV7-3 to TRBJ2-3, with TRBD2 identical over 11 bases. Germline V gives CDR1 SGHTA, CDR2 FQGTGA. This CDR3 spans 15 amino acids. V lost 4 bases and J lost 6; bases outside the gene matches: 6. The CDR3 DNA follows: TGTGCCAGCAGCTACCTGACTAGCGGGGCCGATACGCAGTATTTT. Amino acid sequence: CASSYLTSGADTQYF.

This clone was picked up one time. J is TRBJ2-3 and V is TRBV7-6; D is uncertain. The CDR3 is 13 amino acids. The germline V gene encodes CDR1 SGHVS and CDR2 FNYEAQ. V lost 0 bases, J lost 9 bases, and 10 bases lay in between. The CDR3 sequence: CASSLAGSETQYF. The CDR3 DNA reads TGTGCCAGCAGCTTAGCGGGCAGTGAGACGCAGTATTTT.

The V gene is TRBV5-3, the J gene TRBJ1-2; a weak D match, TRBD1 (5 bases). TRBV5-3 is given ORF status, its function remaining uncertain. The CDR3 is 17 residues long. Trimming removed 0 bases at V and 7 bases at J, with 22 bases between. The CDR3 spells CARSLVTSREEDTGYTF. The CDR3 bases are TGTGCCAGAAGCTTGGTGACTTCCAGGGAAGAGGATACTGGCTACACCTTC.

About this clone itself: The conserved phenylalanine or tryptophan normally closing the CDR3 is absent here, so this likely arose from a read error. The chain employs TRBV3-1 (or the pseudogene TRBV3-2) and TRBJ1-6; D is uncertain. Germline values: CDR1 LGHDT, CDR2 YNNKEL (reference sequence). The CDR3 is made up of 15 amino acids. Trimming removed 0 bases at V and 9 bases at J, with 12 bases between. This CDR3 is CASSQEEVWRSPLHL. DNA of the CDR3: TGTGCCAGCAGCCAAGAGGAGGTTTGGCGTTCACCCCTCCACCTT.

As regards this clone: Distinct nucleotide sequences in the sample also encode this CDR3. This chain links TRBV5-6 with TRBJ1-5, with 10 positions matching TRBD1. This CDR3 spans 14 amino acids. Germline CDR1 SGHDT, CDR2 YYEEEE. V lost 3 bases to trimming and J lost 4 bases; unmatched junction nucleotides: 1. The CDR3 reads CASSWGQGNQPQHF. The CDR3 DNA is TGTGCCAGCAGCTGGGGACAGGGGAATCAGCCCCAGCATTTT.

The V call is TRBV7-2, the J call TRBJ2-3, with 7 bases aligning to TRBD2. V shed 4 bases and J 1 base; nucleotides not matched to a gene: 5. CDR1 is SGHTA, CDR2 FQGNSA, per germline. The CDR3 covers 15 residues. In DNA form, the CDR3 reads TGTGCCAGCAGCTCGCGGGGGTATCGCACAGATACGCAGTATTTT. It translates to CASSSRGYRTDTQYF.

A few counts support this clone. The chain joins TRBV5-5 to TRBJ1-2; no reliable D call. The length of the CDR3 is 17 residues. CDR1 is SGHKS, CDR2 YYEKEE, per germline (reference sequence). The V end lost 1 base, the J end lost 7 bases, and 23 bases lay between the germline ends. CDR3 in amino acids: CASSLLPSGVRYSGYTF. As DNA, the CDR3 is TGTGCCAGCAGCTTGTTACCGTCCGGGGTTCGATATAGTGGCTACACCTTC.

This chain uses TRBV30 with TRBJ2-1; 8 bases fit TRBD2. Germline loops: CDR1 GTSNPN, CDR2 SVGIG (reference sequence). J was trimmed by 8 bases and V by 2 bases; bases with no gene match: 14. The CDR3 runs to 16 residues. CDR3 DNA sequence: TGTGCCTGGAGTCCATGGTTCGAGCGGGGGATCCATGAGCAGTTCTTC. Its protein product is CAWSPWFERGIHEQFF.

The DNA of the CDR3 is TGTGCCAGCAGCCCCCGGCAGACCAACATGGGCGGGCTGTTTTTT. It codes for CASSPRQTNMGGLFF. This chain connects TRBV11-1 to TRBJ2-2; D is unclear. This CDR3 is 15 amino acids long. The germline V gene has CDR1 SGHAT and CDR2 FQDESV (reference sequence). V lost 5 bases and J lost 13, with 23 bases in between.

The rearrangement joins TRBV7-3 to TRBJ2-3, with D possibly TRBD1 on 6 matching bases. CDR1 and CDR2 from the germline V gene are SGHTA and FQGTGA. This CDR3 is 13 amino acids long. V gave up 3 bases and J gave up 4 bases, with 8 bases separating them. The CDR3 is CASSFGGADTQYF. The CDR3 nucleotides are TGTGCCAGCAGCTTTGGGGGCGCAGATACGCAGTATTTT.

This sequence joins TRBV5-1 and TRBJ2-5, with TRBD1 matching over 8 bases. The V segment lost 4 bases and the J segment 2 bases; nucleotides outside the gene matches: 10. The germline V gene encodes CDR1 SGHRS and CDR2 YFSETQ. There are 16 residues in the CDR3. In DNA, the CDR3 is TGCGCCAGCAGCACGCGACAGGGGTCCCCACAAGAGACCCAGTACTTC. Translating gives CASSTRQGSPQETQYF.

The gene calls are TRBV10-2 and TRBJ1-1; 7 bases match TRBD1. The CDR3 extends over 16 amino acids. Trimming cost V 2 bases and J 4 bases; bases outside gene matches: 10. The V gene's germline CDR1 is WSHSY and CDR2 SAAADI. The DNA for the CDR3 is TGCGCCAGCAGTGAGGCGTGGGGGCAGGGGGGCACTGAAGCTTTCTTT. Its translation is CASSEAWGQGGTEAFF.

Concerning this clone: At one end, the junction sequence differs from germline, possibly due to a read error. The genes are TRBV24-1 and TRBJ2-5; a possible D gene is TRBD2 (6 bases). The CDR3 length is 16 residues. Looked up from germline, CDR1 is KGHDR and CDR2 is SFDVKD. CDR3 protein: CATSTRAGSLGEAQYF. CDR3 bases: TGTGCCACCAGTACACGGGCGGGGAGCCTTGGAGAGGCCCAGTACTTC.

This chain connects TRBV3-1 (or the pseudogene TRBV3-2) to TRBJ1-4; tentatively, D is TRBD1 (6 bases). The CDR3 is 16 residues long. The ends were cut back, 4 bases at V and 6 bases at J, with 18 bases in the middle. Germline V lookup: CDR1 LGHDT, CDR2 YNNKEL (reference sequence). The CDR3 nucleotides read TGTGCCAGCAGCCTCTCAGTGGTACAGGGACATGAAAAACTGTTTTTT. Its protein product is CASSLSVVQGHEKLFF.

The CDR3 DNA reads TGTGCCAGCAGCCAAGATGGACAGGGGACGGAGCCCCAGCATTTT. It codes for CASSQDGQGTEPQHF. The chain uses TRBV4-2 and TRBJ1-5, with 9 bases matching TRBD1. CDR3 length equals 15 residues. CDR1 is LGHNA, CDR2 YNFKEQ, per germline. V trimming: 0 bases; J trimming: 8 bases; junction bases outside the gene matches: 5.

V usage is TRBV7-9 and J usage is TRBJ2-7; 9 bases fit TRBD2. The CDR3 runs to 18 residues. J was trimmed by 3 bases and V by 0 bases; bases with no gene match: 12. Germline CDR1 and CDR2: SEHNR and FQNEAQ (reference sequence). The CDR3 sequence is CASSLASRASGADYEQYF. CDR3 bases: TGTGCCAGCAGCTTAGCCTCCCGTGCTAGCGGGGCCGACTACGAGCAGTACTTC.

The chain's CDR3 is CASSYYSGRINNEQFF. For the CDR3, the DNA is TGTGCCAGCAGTTACTATAGCGGGAGGATCAACAATGAGCAGTTCTTC. V is TRBV6-5 and J is TRBJ2-1; 10 bases are a match to TRBD2. CDR1 is MNHEY, CDR2 SVGAGI, per germline. CDR3 length: 16 amino acids. Unmatched junction bases numbered 5, after V lost 1 base and J lost 5 bases.

In DNA, the CDR3 is TGCGCCAGCAGCACGGGACAGGCGGGTATGGCGACCTACGAGCAGTACTTC. Translation gives CASSTGQAGMATYEQYF. The J gene is TRBJ2-7, the V gene TRBV5-1; 8 bases agree with TRBD1. The CDR3 consists of 17 residues. Germline loops: CDR1 SGHRS, CDR2 YFSETQ. V lost 4 bases to trimming and J lost 2 bases; unmatched junction nucleotides: 14. Looking up the rest from reference TRBV5-1 and TRBJ2-7 gives the full variable domain: KAGVTQTPRYLIKTRGQQVTLSCSPISGHRSVSWYQQTPGQGLQFLFEYFSETQRNKGNFPGRFSGRQFSNSRSEMNVSTLELGDSALYLCASSTGQAGMATYEQYFGPGTRLTVT.